This T cell receptor beta chain was captured by sequencing in a study of blood T cell repertoires in COVID-19. The overall study: Samples came from the United States, Italy and Spain, spanning acute and convalescent COVID-19.

The method was immunoSEQ multiplex PCR; TCRdb's version includes in-frame clones alone and lacks a portion of them. The data hold 50,000 to 65,000 clones, with 86% observed a single time. The sequenced sample consisted of peripheral blood. The origin of this receptor is a human donor in a cohort sampled during active COVID-19.

The CDR3 nucleotides are TGTGCCAGCAGCCTCTACAGGGGGGCAGATACGCAGTATTTT. Amino acids: CASSLYRGADTQYF. The genes are TRBV11-1 and TRBJ2-3; TRBD1 agrees at 8 bases. CDR3 length equals 14 residues. V gave up 5 bases and J gave up 4 bases; unmatched junction bases: 5. Germline-derived CDR1 and CDR2 are SGHAT and FQDESV (reference sequence).